This T cell receptor (beta chain) was recovered during a study of blood T cell repertoires in COVID-19. Looking at the study overall: The origin of the acute and convalescent COVID-19 samples was the United States, Italy and Spain. Sources were T cells, B-cell-depleted T cells, or PBMCs; the material itself was cDNA or gDNA.

The CDR3 sequence is 15 residues long. The germline V gene encodes CDR1 ENHRY and CDR2 SYGVKD. J was trimmed by 4 bases and V by 6 bases; bases with no gene match: 5. In the original workflow: For nucleated cells, counts were estimated from reference gene primer amplification. Only in-frame clones appear in the TCRdb table, and some are missing; sequencing was by immunoSEQ multiplex PCR. V, J and clone size derive from that table, while D and trimming were established from the DNA sequence. In the table there are 130,000 or so clones, approximately 82% of which are singletons. V and J are TRBV10-3 and TRBJ2-3; 12 bases agree with TRBD2. The clonotype originates from a human donor in a cohort sampled during active COVID-19. Sequenced sample: peripheral blood. The CDR3 sequence: CAIRTSGRRSDTQYF. Written as DNA, the CDR3 is TGTGCCATCAGGACTAGCGGGAGAAGGTCAGATACGCAGTATTTT.